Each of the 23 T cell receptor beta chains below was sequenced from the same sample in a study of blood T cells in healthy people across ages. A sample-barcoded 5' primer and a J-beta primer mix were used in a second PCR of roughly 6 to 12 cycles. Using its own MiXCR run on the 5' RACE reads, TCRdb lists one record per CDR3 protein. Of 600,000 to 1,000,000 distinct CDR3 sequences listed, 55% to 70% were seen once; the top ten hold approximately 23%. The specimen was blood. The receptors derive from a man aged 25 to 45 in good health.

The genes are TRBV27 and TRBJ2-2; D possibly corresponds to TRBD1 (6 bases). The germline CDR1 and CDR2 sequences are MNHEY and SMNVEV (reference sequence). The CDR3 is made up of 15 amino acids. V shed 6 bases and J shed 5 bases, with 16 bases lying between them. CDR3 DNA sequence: TGTGCCAGCAGCGAGCTCAGGGGCTGGACCGGGGAGCTGTTTTTT. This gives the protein CASSELRGWTGELFF.

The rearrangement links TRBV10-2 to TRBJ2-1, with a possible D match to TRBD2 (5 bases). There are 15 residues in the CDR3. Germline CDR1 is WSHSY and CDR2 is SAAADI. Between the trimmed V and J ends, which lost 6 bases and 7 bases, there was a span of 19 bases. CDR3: CASRLSGPTENEQFF. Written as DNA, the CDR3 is TGCGCCAGCAGACTAAGCGGCCCTACGGAGAATGAGCAGTTCTTC.

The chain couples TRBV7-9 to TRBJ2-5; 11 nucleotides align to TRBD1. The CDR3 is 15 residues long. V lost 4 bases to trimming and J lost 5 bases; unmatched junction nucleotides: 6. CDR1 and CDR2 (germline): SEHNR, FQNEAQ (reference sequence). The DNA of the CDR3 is TGTGCCAGCAGCTCCACCCGGGACAGGGGGGAGACCCAGTACTTC. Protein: CASSSTRDRGETQYF. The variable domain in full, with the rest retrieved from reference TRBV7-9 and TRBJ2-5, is DTGVSQNPRHKITKRGQNVTFRCDPISEHNRLYWYRQTLGQGPEFLTYFQNEAQLEKSRLLSDRFSAERPKGSFSTLEIQRTEQGDSAMYLCASSSTRDRGETQYFGPGTRLLVL.

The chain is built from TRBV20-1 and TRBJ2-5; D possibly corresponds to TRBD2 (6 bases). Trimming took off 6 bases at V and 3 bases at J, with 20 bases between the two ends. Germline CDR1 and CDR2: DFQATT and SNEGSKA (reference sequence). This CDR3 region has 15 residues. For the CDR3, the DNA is TGCAGTGCCCCGAAACCGGGACTCAAGAAAGAGACCCAGTACTTC. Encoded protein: CSAPKPGLKKETQYF.

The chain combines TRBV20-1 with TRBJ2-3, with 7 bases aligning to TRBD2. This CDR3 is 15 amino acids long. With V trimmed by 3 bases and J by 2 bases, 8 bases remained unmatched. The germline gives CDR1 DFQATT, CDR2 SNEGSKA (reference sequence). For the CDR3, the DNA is TGCAGTGCTAGCCGAGAGCGGGACCACACAGATACGCAGTATTTT. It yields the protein CSASRERDHTDTQYF.

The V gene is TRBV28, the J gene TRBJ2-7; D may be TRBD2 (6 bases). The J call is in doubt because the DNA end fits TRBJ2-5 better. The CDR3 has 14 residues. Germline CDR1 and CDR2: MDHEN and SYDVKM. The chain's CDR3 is CASTRLGAQETQYF. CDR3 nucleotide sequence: TGTGCCAGCACCCGACTAGGGGCACAAGAGACCCAGTACTTC.

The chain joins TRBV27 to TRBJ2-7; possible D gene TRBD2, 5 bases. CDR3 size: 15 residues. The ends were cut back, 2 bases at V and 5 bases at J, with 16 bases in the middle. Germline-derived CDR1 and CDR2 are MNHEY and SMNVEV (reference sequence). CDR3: CASSLTATLGNEQYF. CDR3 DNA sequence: TGTGCCAGCAGTTTAACCGCGACCCTCGGGAACGAGCAGTACTTC.

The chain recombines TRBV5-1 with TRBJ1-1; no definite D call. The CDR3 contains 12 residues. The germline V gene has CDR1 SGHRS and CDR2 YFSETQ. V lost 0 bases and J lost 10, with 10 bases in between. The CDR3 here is CASSLGGMRAFF. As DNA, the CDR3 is TGCGCCAGCAGCTTGGGCGGTATGCGAGCTTTCTTT.

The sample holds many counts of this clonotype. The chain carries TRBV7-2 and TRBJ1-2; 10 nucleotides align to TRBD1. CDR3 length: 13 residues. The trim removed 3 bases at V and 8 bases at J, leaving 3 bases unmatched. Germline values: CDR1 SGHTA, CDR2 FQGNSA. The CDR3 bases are TGTGCCAGCAGCTTTACGGACAGGGGGGGCTACACCTTC. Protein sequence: CASSFTDRGGYTF.

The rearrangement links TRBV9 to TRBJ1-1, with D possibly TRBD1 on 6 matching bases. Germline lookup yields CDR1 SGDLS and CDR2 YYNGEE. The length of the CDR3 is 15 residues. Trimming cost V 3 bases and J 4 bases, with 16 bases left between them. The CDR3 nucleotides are TGTGCCAGCAGCGGGGTGGGGGCGTCAGGCACTGAAGCTTTCTTT. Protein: CASSGVGASGTEAFF. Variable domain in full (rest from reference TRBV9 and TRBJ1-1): DSGVTQTPKHLITATGQRVTLRCSPRSGDLSVYWYQQSLDQGLQFLIQYYNGEERAKGNILERFSAQQFPDLHSELNLSSLELGDSALYFCASSGVGASGTEAFFGQGTRLTVV.

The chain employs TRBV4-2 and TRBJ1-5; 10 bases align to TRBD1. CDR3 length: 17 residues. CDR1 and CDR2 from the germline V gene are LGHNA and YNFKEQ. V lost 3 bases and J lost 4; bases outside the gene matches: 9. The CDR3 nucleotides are TGTGCCAGCAGCCAGAACCCGCAGGGACAGGGGAATCAGCCCCAGCATTTT. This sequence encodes CASSQNPQGQGNQPQHF.

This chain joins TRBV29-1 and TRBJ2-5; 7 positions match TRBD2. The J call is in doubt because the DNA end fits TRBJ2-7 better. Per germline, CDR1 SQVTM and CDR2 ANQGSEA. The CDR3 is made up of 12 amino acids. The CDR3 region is CSVGGSRYEQYF. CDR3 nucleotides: TGCAGCGTTGGCGGGAGTAGGTACGAGCAGTACTTC.

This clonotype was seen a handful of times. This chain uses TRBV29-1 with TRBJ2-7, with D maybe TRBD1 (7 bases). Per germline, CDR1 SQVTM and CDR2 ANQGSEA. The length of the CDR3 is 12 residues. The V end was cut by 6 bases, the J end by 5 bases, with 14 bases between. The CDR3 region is CSVGQEGDEQYF. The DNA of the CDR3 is TGCAGCGTCGGACAGGAGGGGGACGAGCAGTACTTC.

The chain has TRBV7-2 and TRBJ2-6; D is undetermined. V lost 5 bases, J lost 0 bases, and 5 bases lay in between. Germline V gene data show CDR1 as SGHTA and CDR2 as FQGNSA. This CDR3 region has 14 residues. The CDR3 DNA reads TGTGCCAGCAGCGCGATCTCTGGGGCCAACGTCCTGACTTTC. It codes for CASSAISGANVLTF.

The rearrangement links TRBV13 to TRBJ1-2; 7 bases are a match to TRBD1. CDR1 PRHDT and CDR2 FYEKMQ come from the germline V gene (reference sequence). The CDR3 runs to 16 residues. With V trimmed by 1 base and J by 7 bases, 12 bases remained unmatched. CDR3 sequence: CASSLAATGILGGYTF. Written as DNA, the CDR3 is TGTGCCAGCAGCTTAGCAGCGACAGGGATCTTGGGTGGCTACACCTTC.

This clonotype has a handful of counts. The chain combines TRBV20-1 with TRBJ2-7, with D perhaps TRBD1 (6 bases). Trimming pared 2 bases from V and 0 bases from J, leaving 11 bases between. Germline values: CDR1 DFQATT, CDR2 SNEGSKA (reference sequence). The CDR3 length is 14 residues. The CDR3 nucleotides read TGCAGTGCTAGACCCGGGACATTCTCCTACGAGCAGTACTTC. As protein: CSARPGTFSYEQYF.

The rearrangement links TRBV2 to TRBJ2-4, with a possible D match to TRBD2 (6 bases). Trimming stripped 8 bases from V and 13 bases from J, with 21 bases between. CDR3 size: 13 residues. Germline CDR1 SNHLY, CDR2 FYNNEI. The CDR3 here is CASGLALRREQYF. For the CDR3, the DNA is TGTGCCAGCGGCTTGGCGCTTAGGAGGGAGCAGTACTTC.

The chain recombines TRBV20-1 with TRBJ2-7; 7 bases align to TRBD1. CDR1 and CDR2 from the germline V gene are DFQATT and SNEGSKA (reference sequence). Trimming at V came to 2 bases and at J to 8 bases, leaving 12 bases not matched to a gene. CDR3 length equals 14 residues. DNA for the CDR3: TGCAGTGCTAGATACGGGACAGCCAAAAGGAAGCAGTACTTC. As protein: CSARYGTAKRKQYF.

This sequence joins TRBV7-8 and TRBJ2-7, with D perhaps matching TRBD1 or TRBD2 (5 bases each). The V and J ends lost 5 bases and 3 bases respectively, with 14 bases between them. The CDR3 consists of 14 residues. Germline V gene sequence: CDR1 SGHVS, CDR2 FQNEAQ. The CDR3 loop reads CASSPRGAYYEQYF. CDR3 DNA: TGTGCCAGCAGCCCCAGAGGGGCCTACTACGAGCAGTACTTC.

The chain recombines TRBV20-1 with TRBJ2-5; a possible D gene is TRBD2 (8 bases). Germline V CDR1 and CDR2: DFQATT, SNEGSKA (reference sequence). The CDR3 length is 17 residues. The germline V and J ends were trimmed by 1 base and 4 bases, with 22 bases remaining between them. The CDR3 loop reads CSARGQGLVGVGETQYF. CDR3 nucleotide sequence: TGCAGTGCTAGAGGACAGGGACTAGTCGGAGTCGGAGAGACCCAGTACTTC.

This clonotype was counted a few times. Here the CDR3 reads CASSLGSGPSYGYTF. Here the CDR3 DNA reads TGTGCCAGCAGCTTAGGATCCGGGCCTTCCTATGGCTACACCTTC. This rearrangement joins TRBV7-9 to TRBJ1-2; D unclear. This CDR3 has 15 amino acids. Trimming left V 1 base short and J 4 bases short, with 13 bases between. Germline CDR1 and CDR2: SEHNR and FQNEAQ (reference sequence).

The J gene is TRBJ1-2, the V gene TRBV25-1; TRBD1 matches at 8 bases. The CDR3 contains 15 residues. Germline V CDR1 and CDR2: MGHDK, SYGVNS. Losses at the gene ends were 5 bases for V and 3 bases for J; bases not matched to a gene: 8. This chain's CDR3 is CASSSDRVGHYGYTF. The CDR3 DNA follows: TGTGCCAGCAGTTCGGACAGGGTAGGGCACTATGGCTACACCTTC.

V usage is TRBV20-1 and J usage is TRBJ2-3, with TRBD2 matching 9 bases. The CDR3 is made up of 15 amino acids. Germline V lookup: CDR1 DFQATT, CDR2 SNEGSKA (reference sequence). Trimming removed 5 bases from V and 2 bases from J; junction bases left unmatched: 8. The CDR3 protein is CSAGIGGGATDTQYF. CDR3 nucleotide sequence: TGCAGTGCTGGAATAGGCGGGGGGGCCACAGATACGCAGTATTTT.